This TCR beta chain is drawn from a study of cytomegalovirus exposure and HLA in healthy donors (TCRdb year 2017). Describing the broader study: An earlier analysis of roughly 570 of the donors reported approximately 280 Gb of sequence data and around 110 million unique TCR beta sequences obtained from around 180 million T cells. An early release covering about 600 HLA-typed donors comprised 250 to 350 gigabases of sequencing data and about 90 million unique TCR sequences. Among the roughly 370 genotyped donors, about 83% belonged to the genetic ancestry cluster associated with self-reported Caucasian donors. The study aimed to test whether cataloging public T cell receptors could reveal signatures of past pathogen exposure. Using immunosequencing, the study profiled T cell repertoires from 500 to 800 subjects and related those repertoires to cytomegalovirus serostatus. A separate validation cohort of 90 to 150 different subjects was used in addition to the roughly 640-subject first cohort. High-throughput TCR immunosequencing, statistical association of individual TCRs with disease status, and machine learning were combined to predict cytomegalovirus infection status. In a later analysis, previously published TCR beta repertoires from about 640 donors were re-analyzed and high-resolution HLA genotyping was added so that TCR occurrence patterns could be studied. Rather than using new phenotypic data, the later analysis identified candidate immune exposures from TCR beta sequences and from how often those sequences occurred across donors. An earlier analysis of around 540 of the donors applied high-throughput TCR beta sequencing to assess whether each TCR beta V gene segment acted as functional or pseudogenic. Donor age, sex, ethnicity and CMV serostatus were collected together with the repertoire data. A later genetic analysis took genome-wide SNP genotypes for about 65% of the 666 donors and used that subset as a discovery cohort. All discovery cohort repertoires had been generated on a single sequencing platform. Class I and class II HLA loci were covered by the typing at four-digit resolution. The number of typed donors differed by locus: 629-630 for A, B, C, DRB1 and DQB1; some 500 for DQA1; approximately 610 for DPA1; and 450 to 480 for DPB1. Several DR-DQ haplotypes were treated as single units for association and clustering because of strong linkage in the cohort. Among roughly 370 genotyped donors of the cohort, an average of roughly 240,000 unique TCR beta nucleotide sequences were sequenced per donor, 15% to 20% of them non-productive.

The cohort was made up of 500 to 800 healthy bone marrow donors. All cohort members were sampled while nominally healthy, although unrecorded immune exposures were likely present. The donor tested CMV seronegative, placing the donor among the 350 or so seronegative members of the cohort. Each donor provided a peripheral blood sample, and peripheral blood mononuclear cells were used for TCR beta sequencing. Genomic DNA was extracted from the blood cell samples with the Qiagen DNeasy Blood Extraction Kit. Measured from the cysteine to the phenylalanine, the CDR3 is 15 residues long. Only the CDR3 DNA stays, 45 bases, in frame from base 1. V loses 1 base of germline sequence and J loses 0 bases, and the interval between the two ends is 9 bases. CDR1 GTSNPN and CDR2 SVGIG are derived from the germline V gene (reference sequence). This clone was picked up a small number of times. Its target antigen remains unknown. Base qualities were left out, and no much larger clone turns up one base away.

The receptor library was made with the immunoSEQ multiplex PCR assay. For the multiplex PCR, a mixture combining 60 forward primers for TCR Vbeta segments and 13 reverse primers for TCR Jbeta segments was used. The CDR3 region of rearranged TCR beta genes was amplified from genomic DNA by a multiplex PCR assay. The amplified TCR beta libraries were sequenced on the Illumina HiSeq System as 87-base-pair reads. The original pipeline was this. Across the 700 or so repertoires, a later analysis counted approximately 75 million unique TCR beta chains, roughly 11 million of which were shared by at least two donors. Raw reads were error-corrected and collapsed into unique sequences by a nearest-neighbor algorithm in which closely related sequences were merged to remove PCR and sequencing errors. Alignment of CDR3 sequences to IMGT reference sequences was used to assign V, D and J gene segments. For a sequence to be retained, a match of at least six nucleotides was required to both a V gene segment and a J gene segment. A rearrangement was called productive if the CDR3 had no stop codons and remained in frame with V and J, and every other rearrangement was called non-productive. Following IMGT convention, CDR3 was defined as the stretch from the second conserved V-encoded cysteine up to the conserved J-encoded phenylalanine. Sequences without an unambiguous match to a single V gene segment were excluded from the earlier analysis of about 600 of the donors. An earlier analysis of just under 600 of the donors called V segments functional above 56.7% productive rearrangements and segregating when the between-donor standard deviation exceeded 5%. A statistical classification framework was developed to diagnose cytomegalovirus status using the catalog of TCR beta chain sequences. V and J gene assignment, in a later analysis, came from comparing TCR nucleotide sequences with IMGT/GENE-DB human TR gene sequences. In a later analysis, CDR3 sequences and most-parsimonious VDJ recombination scenarios were assigned using the TCRdist pipeline. A later analysis defined each TCR beta chain by its CDR3 amino acid sequence plus V-gene family, and excluded reads lacking a unique V-gene family. In a later analysis, around 650 highly shared, low-generation-probability nucleotide sequences were removed to address suspected cross-contamination and a sequencing artifact. In a later analysis, a clonal expansion index was calculated for each public chain from normalized within-repertoire ranks of inferred template counts. Generation probabilities in a later analysis came from a VDJ recombination model fitted to out-of-frame rearrangements, and those results were checked against IGoR. In a later analysis, hypergeometric tests were used to score TCR-TCR, TCR-HLA and TCR-CMV co-occurrence, with a repertoire-size bias correction applied to TCR pairs. To estimate false discovery rates, a later analysis permuted the HLA or CMV assignments 20 times. A later analysis grouped co-occurring TCRs with DBSCAN, adding TCRdist sequence similarity when clustering within HLA-allele-positive subsets. Co-occurrence clustering excluded repertoires with fewer than 30,000 or more than 120,000 public chains, plus five with anomalous nucleotide sharing. Entries here come from immuneACCESS through TCRdb and include only in-frame sequences with V and J called. Some clones fail to appear in such tables; in the studies checked, an unresolved V gene covers under half of the shortfall, and the cause of the remainder is unknown. For V, J and clone size, that table is used; D and trimming come from the DNA. This sample holds about 93,000 clones; roughly 77% were observed only once. 7.3% of the sample rests with the top ten.

Beyond this particular receptor, the publication reports: When HLA alleles, especially DR and DQ, strongly co-occurred, attributing TCR associations to individual alleles was difficult. A later analysis found that TCR association rates varied across HLA loci, with DRB1 alleles showing the most associated TCRs and HLA-C alleles the fewest. For the cohort, immune exposure information was limited to CMV serostatus. An association between a missense DCLRE1C variant and V-gene and J-gene trimming of TCR beta chains was found in a later genetic analysis and replicated in an independent cohort. The cohort was sequenced for TCR beta chains only, and without alpha or paired-chain data the features that could be detected were limited. In vitro tests confirmed that a few of the cytomegalovirus-associated TCR beta chains recognize cytomegalovirus antigens. According to a later analysis, parvovirus B19, influenza, CMV and Epstein-Barr virus appeared linked to several top co-occurrence clusters. Because HLA typing was unavailable for some donors at each locus, only the typed subset was used in association tests. Most TCR sequences were observed very rarely across donors, whereas some public TCRs were present in many individuals. In an earlier analysis of approximately 600 of the donors, most TCR beta V segments were observed in productive rearrangements about 90% or about 30% of the time, broadly matching IMGT annotations. The 87-base-pair reads could not distinguish some IMGT-functional V segments, including TRBV6-2 and TRBV6-3, so those segments were excluded. Around 16 rarely observed V segments, including chromosome 9 orphons, were excluded from the earlier analysis of some 590 of the donors because counts were too low. The sequencing pipeline was judged likely to have produced a cluster of highly shared sequence variants as a technical artifact. The authors suggested that the approach could potentially be generalized to other disease states and immunological phenotypes. Sequencing depth was assumed to be roughly uniform across donors in the presence/absence analyses, though that assumption may not hold. In the study, around 160 TCR beta chains were listed as associated with cytomegalovirus. In a later analysis, HLA-associated TCR beta chains showed more clonal expansion and lower generation probabilities than non-associated chains that were equally common. In both the original and validation cohorts, the classifier was reported to diagnose cytomegalovirus status with high specificity and sensitivity. According to a later analysis, most CMV-associated TCR beta chains appeared to be HLA-restricted, and the HLA associations seemed to be driven largely by CMV exposure. A later analysis associated about 17,000 TCR beta sequences with specific HLA alleles at a false discovery rate of 0.05. Compared with the approximately 670-donor mean, donors in an Asian-associated ancestry cluster had fewer N-insertions in productive TCRs, according to a later genetic analysis. Correlated functional status among segregating V segments might reflect linkage disequilibrium, but an unknown experimental factor could not be ruled out. A further reported finding was that TCR beta sequences accurately predicted the HLA-A and HLA-B alleles for most subjects in the first cohort.

Sequences were obtained from PBMCs. This TCR was recovered from a man younger than 40 in good health and CMV-seronegative. The chain is made from TRBV30 and TRBJ1-4; the D gene is unclear. The CDR3 loop reads CAWSDWAPTNEKLFF. DNA sequence: TGTGCCTGGAGTGATTGGGCACCAACTAATGAAAAACTGTTTTTT.